This T cell receptor beta chain came from a study of cytomegalovirus exposure and HLA in healthy donors. PCR used 60 Vbeta primers and 13 Jbeta primers. TCRdb keeps only in-frame clones here, not all; method: immunoSEQ multiplex PCR. The table shows over 80,000 clones, with around 82% occurring only once. V shed 4 bases and J 3 bases; nucleotides not matched to a gene: 5. The germline V gene has CDR1 SGHRS and CDR2 YFSETQ. The CDR3 sequence is 15 residues long. The receptor's source is a man between 35 and 55 years old in good health and CMV-seropositive. What was sequenced was PBMCs. The J gene is TRBJ2-1, the V gene TRBV5-1; TRBD1 matches at 9 bases. The CDR3 loop is CASSVQGQGYNEQFF. The CDR3 bases are TGCGCCAGCAGCGTGCAGGGACAGGGCTACAATGAGCAGTTCTTC.